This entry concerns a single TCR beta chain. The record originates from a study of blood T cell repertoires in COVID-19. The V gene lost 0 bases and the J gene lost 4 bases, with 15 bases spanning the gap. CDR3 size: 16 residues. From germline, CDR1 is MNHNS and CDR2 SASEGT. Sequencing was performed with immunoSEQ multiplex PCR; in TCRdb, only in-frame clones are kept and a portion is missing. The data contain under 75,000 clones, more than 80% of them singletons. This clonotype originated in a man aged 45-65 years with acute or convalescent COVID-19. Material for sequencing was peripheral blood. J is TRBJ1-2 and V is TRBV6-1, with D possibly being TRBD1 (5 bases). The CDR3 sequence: CASSEAFDSYLYGYTF. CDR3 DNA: TGTGCCAGCAGTGAAGCCTTCGACAGTTATCTCTATGGCTACACCTTC.